The 32 T cell receptor beta chains listed next were all sequenced from one sample in a study of neoadjuvant nivolumab and ipilimumab in lung cancer. Only in-frame clones appear in the TCRdb table, and some are missing; sequencing was by immunoSEQ multiplex PCR. The sample has thousands of clones, 65% to 85% seen once. The material sequenced was tumor tissue, taken after neoadjuvant nivolumab, alone or with ipilimumab, at or shortly before surgery. All receptors derive from an adult with non-small cell lung cancer.

The rearrangement links TRBV19 to TRBJ2-1; D possibly corresponds to TRBD2 (6 bases). This CDR3 has 13 amino acids. V lost 9 bases to trimming and J lost 4 bases, with 13 bases between them. The V gene's germline CDR1 is LNHDA and CDR2 SQIVND (reference sequence). This CDR3 is CASAGTLYNEQFF. DNA of the CDR3: TGTGCCAGCGCCGGGACTCTTTACAATGAGCAGTTCTTC.

The V and J genes are TRBV6-1 and TRBJ1-3; D is unclear. The germline V gene encodes CDR1 MNHNS and CDR2 SASEGT. Trimming took off 7 bases at V and 0 bases at J, with 10 bases between the two ends. The CDR3 is made up of 14 amino acids. In nucleotides, the CDR3 is TGTGCCAGCACCAGACCCTACTCTGGAAACACCATATATTTT. It yields the protein CASTRPYSGNTIYF.

Concerning this clone: A read error may account for a junction end that differs from germline. The J gene is TRBJ1-2, the V gene TRBV6-1; D is unclear. Germline loops: CDR1 MNHNS, CDR2 SASEGT. This CDR3 has 14 amino acids. CDR3 sequence reads: CASSERRGIYDYTF. CDR3 in DNA: TGTGCCAGCAGTGAAAGACGGGGAATTTATGACTACACCTTC.

The V and J genes are TRBV25-1 and TRBJ2-7, with D possibly matching TRBD1 (5 bases). The CDR3 is 14 amino acids. Deletions cut 10 bases from V and 1 base from J, with 17 bases between. Germline V gives CDR1 MGHDK, CDR2 SYGVNS. The CDR3 loop is CAIPPVGPSYEQYF. In DNA, the CDR3 is TGTGCCATCCCCCCGGTGGGGCCATCCTACGAGCAGTACTTC.

V gene TRBV6-6 combines with J gene TRBJ1-2, with TRBD1 matching 9 bases. CDR1 and CDR2 from the germline V gene are MNHNY and SVGAGI (reference sequence). The CDR3 is made up of 15 amino acids. With 6 bases clipped from V and 2 bases from J, the junction kept 7 bases outside the gene matches. CDR3 nucleotide sequence: TGTGCCAGCAGCCTCGACAGGGGGAAGAACTATGGCTACACCTTC. Its translation is CASSLDRGKNYGYTF.

The gene calls are TRBV27 and TRBJ2-2; either TRBD1 or TRBD2 may supply D (6 bases each). V was cut by 3 bases and J by 2 bases, with 25 bases left in between. This CDR3 is built from 20 residues. CDR1 is MNHEY and CDR2 is SMNVEV in the germline V gene (reference sequence). CDR3 coding DNA: TGTGCCAGCAGTTTTCGTCTAGTTGGGGGGCAGGGGTTAAACACCGGGGAGCTGTTTTTT. Protein sequence: CASSFRLVGGQGLNTGELFF.

The chain carries TRBV4-1 and TRBJ2-5; TRBD2 matches 11 bases. This CDR3 spans 20 amino acids. CDR1 and CDR2 from the germline V gene are MGHRA and YSYEKL. V was pared by 1 base and J by 5 bases, with 18 bases of the junction left unmatched. This chain's CDR3 is CASSQVFRAVVAGGRETQYF. The CDR3 region has the DNA TGCGCCAGCAGCCAAGTTTTTCGGGCCGTGGTAGCGGGAGGGCGGGAGACCCAGTACTTC.

This sequence joins TRBV18 and TRBJ2-1; TRBD1 is a possible D gene (5 bases). Germline assignment: CDR1 KGHSH and CDR2 LQKENI. V lost 6 bases to trimming and J lost 2 bases, with 8 bases between them. The CDR3 totals 13 residues. This CDR3 reads CASSPDTYNEQFF. The CDR3 DNA is TGTGCCAGCTCGCCGGACACCTACAATGAGCAGTTCTTC.

The chain has TRBV27 and TRBJ2-7; 8 positions match TRBD2. The V gene end was trimmed by 6 bases and the J gene end by 3 bases; junction bases not matched to a gene: 10. Germline values: CDR1 MNHEY, CDR2 SMNVEV (reference sequence). This CDR3 spans 15 amino acids. The CDR3, as DNA: TGTGCCAGCAGCTCCATCGGGCTAGCGGGCTACGAGCAGTACTTC. It encodes CASSSIGLAGYEQYF.

The chain has TRBV28 and TRBJ1-2; D ambiguous. CDR3 size: 14 residues. The germline V gene encodes CDR1 MDHEN and CDR2 SYDVKM. V lost 5 bases and J 3 bases, leaving 13 bases between the germline ends. In DNA form, the CDR3 reads TGTGCCAGCAGTCCCCCGGCAGGCTACTATGGCTACACCTTC. Translated, it gives CASSPPAGYYGYTF.

The chain is built from TRBV7-9 and TRBJ1-5; D is uncertain. Germline V gene data show CDR1 as SEHNR and CDR2 as FQNEAQ (reference sequence). The length of the CDR3 is 14 residues. V was shortened by 1 base and J by 4 bases, with 8 bases between the two germline ends. CDR3 sequence reads: CASSLEGLNQPQHF. The CDR3 DNA is TGTGCCAGCAGCTTAGAAGGGTTAAATCAGCCCCAGCATTTT.

The genes are TRBV6-5 and TRBJ1-3; possible D gene TRBD1, 5 bases. This CDR3 is 14 amino acids long. From germline, CDR1 is MNHEY and CDR2 SVGAGI. The V end was cut by 6 bases, the J end by 4 bases, with 13 bases between. CDR3 sequence (DNA): TGTGCCAGCAGAGCAGGGTCGGAAGGAAACACCATATATTTT. Its translation is CASRAGSEGNTIYF.

This chain connects TRBV29-1 to TRBJ1-4; no clear D. The germline V gene has CDR1 SQVTM and CDR2 ANQGSEA. This CDR3 comprises 11 residues. V was pared by 7 bases and J by 10 bases, with 13 bases between. The CDR3 protein is CSAGRSGKLFF. The CDR3 DNA follows: TGCAGCGCCGGACGGTCGGGAAAACTGTTTTTT. The variable domain in full, completed from reference TRBV29-1 and TRBJ1-4, reads SAVISQKPSRDICQRGTSLTIQCQVDSQVTMMFWYRQQPGQSLTLIATANQGSEATYESGFVIDKFPISRPNLTFSTLTVSNMSPEDSSIYLCSAGRSGKLFFGSGTQLSVL.

The chain couples TRBV2 to TRBJ2-7; TRBD2 matches at 11 bases. The CDR3 spans 15 residues. The germline V gene encodes CDR1 SNHLY and CDR2 FYNNEI. V trimming: 6 bases; J trimming: 5 bases; junction bases outside the gene matches: 9. CDR3 amino acids: CASSRELAGANEQYF. The CDR3 bases are TGTGCCAGCAGCCGGGAACTAGCGGGAGCGAACGAGCAGTACTTC.

The rearrangement uses TRBV6-1 and TRBJ2-1; D gene uncertain. Trimming removed 5 bases from V and 0 bases from J, with 11 bases in between. The CDR3 loop spans 15 amino acids. Germline loops: CDR1 MNHNS, CDR2 SASEGT. This CDR3 is CASSRTSSSYNEQFF. The CDR3 DNA follows: TGTGCCAGCAGTAGGACGTCCAGCTCCTACAATGAGCAGTTCTTC.

This chain uses TRBV7-4 with TRBJ2-1, with unresolved D. Germline V gene sequence: CDR1 SGHVT, CDR2 SQSDAQ. V was shortened by 2 bases and J by 4 bases, with 9 bases between the two germline ends. The CDR3 covers 14 residues. CDR3 sequence (DNA): TGTGCCAGCAGCTTAATCCTATTGTACAATGAGCAGTTCTTC. Protein product: CASSLILLYNEQFF.

This clone was seen a few times. The chain employs TRBV10-3 and TRBJ2-7; 8 positions agree with TRBD2. This CDR3 contains 14 residues. CDR1 and CDR2 from the germline V gene are ENHRY and SYGVKD. V gave up 7 bases and J gave up 6 bases; unmatched junction bases: 11. This CDR3 is CAINPGLGPSEQYF. The CDR3 DNA reads TGTGCCATCAACCCGGGACTAGGGCCATCCGAGCAGTACTTC.

The chain combines TRBV28 with TRBJ1-2; 7 bases are a match to TRBD1. CDR3 length: 14 residues. Germline-derived CDR1 and CDR2 are MDHEN and SYDVKM. The V segment lost 6 bases and the J segment 1 base; nucleotides outside the gene matches: 5. The CDR3 sequence: CASSSGTDNYGYTF. The CDR3 DNA sequence: TGTGCCAGCAGCTCCGGGACAGATAACTATGGCTACACCTTC.

This clone has more than one count but fewer than ten. The chain carries TRBV6-1 and TRBJ2-3; the D gene is possibly TRBD1 (5 bases). This CDR3 has 13 amino acids. Deletions cut 6 bases from V and 4 bases from J, with 11 bases between. Germline V gene sequence: CDR1 MNHNS, CDR2 SASEGT. The CDR3 sequence: CASRERGPDTQYF. CDR3 nucleotides: TGTGCCAGCAGGGAAAGGGGTCCAGATACGCAGTATTTT.

A few counts support this clone. The genes are TRBV7-9 and TRBJ2-2; no firm D call. Looked up from germline, CDR1 is SEHNR and CDR2 is FQNEAQ (reference sequence). V shed 8 bases and J shed 1 base, with 11 bases lying between them. There are 14 residues in the CDR3. The CDR3 nucleotides are TGTGCCAGCCGGCGGCAGGAGAACACCGGGGAGCTGTTTTTT. It encodes CASRRQENTGELFF.

The V and J genes are TRBV10-2 and TRBJ1-1; 7 bases fit TRBD1. This CDR3 has 15 amino acids. The germline V gene encodes CDR1 WSHSY and CDR2 SAAADI. The V segment lost 5 bases and the J segment 4 bases; nucleotides outside the gene matches: 10. CDR3 region: CASSRTGRGRTEAFF. CDR3 in DNA: TGCGCCAGCAGTCGGACAGGAAGGGGTCGCACTGAAGCTTTCTTT.

The chain recombines TRBV6-1 with TRBJ2-7; 11 bases fit TRBD1. V was pared by 6 bases and J by 7 bases, with 8 bases of the junction left unmatched. CDR1 and CDR2 from the germline V gene are MNHNS and SASEGT. The CDR3 is 14 amino acids. The CDR3 DNA follows: TGTGCCAGCAGCGCTGGACAGGGGGCCTGGGAGCAGTACTTC. Its translation: CASSAGQGAWEQYF.

The DNA for the CDR3 is TGTGCCAGCAGCGTAGCGGCAGGGTGGGGCAATGAGCAGTTCTTC. Amino acids: CASSVAAGWGNEQFF. J is TRBJ2-1 and V is TRBV9; maybe TRBD1 (5 bases). The CDR3 is 15 amino acids. Germline CDR1 is SGDLS and CDR2 is YYNGEE. With 0 bases removed from V and 6 bases from J, the gap between germline ends came to 13 bases.

This clone was picked up a small number of times. This chain joins TRBV28 and TRBJ2-7; 7 bases align to TRBD2. The CDR3 totals 17 residues. V lost 7 bases to trimming and J lost 2 bases; unmatched junction nucleotides: 17. Germline loops: CDR1 MDHEN, CDR2 SYDVKM. The CDR3: CASNPLLGEGTPYEQYF. The CDR3 DNA sequence: TGTGCCAGCAACCCCTTGTTGGGGGAGGGTACCCCCTACGAGCAGTACTTC.

This clone was counted only a few times. The chain joins TRBV2 to TRBJ2-1, with 8 nucleotides matching TRBD2. Per the germline V gene, CDR1 is SNHLY and CDR2 is FYNNEI. The CDR3 spans 18 residues. V dropped 2 bases and J dropped 3; count of bases not matched to a gene: 12. This chain's CDR3 is CASSENRGLAPIYNEQFF. Written as DNA, the CDR3 is TGTGCCAGCAGTGAAAACCGAGGACTAGCCCCGATCTACAATGAGCAGTTCTTC.

The V gene is TRBV18, the J gene TRBJ2-7; 14 bases fit TRBD2. V lost 5 bases and J lost 9; bases outside the gene matches: 6. Per the germline V gene, CDR1 is KGHSH and CDR2 is LQKENI. The CDR3 contains 14 residues. In DNA form, the CDR3 reads TGTGCCAGCTCAGACGGGACTAGCGGGAGATTGCAGTACTTC. Its translation is CASSDGTSGRLQYF.

The chain is built from TRBV5-1 and TRBJ1-5, with D maybe TRBD1 (5 bases). CDR3 length equals 13 residues. Trimming cost V 5 bases and J 4 bases, with 10 bases left between them. Germline V gives CDR1 SGHRS, CDR2 YFSETQ. CDR3 DNA: TGCGCCAGCAGTCGGGACCAGAATCAGCCCCAGCATTTT. It specifies CASSRDQNQPQHF.

This clone has just one count. The chain is built from TRBV5-4 and TRBJ1-2; D not certain. CDR1 and CDR2 (germline): SGHNT, YYREEE (reference sequence). Trimming removed 3 bases from V and 7 bases from J, with 16 bases in between. This CDR3 comprises 14 residues. CDR3 amino acids: CASSSAGGMRGYTF. As DNA, the CDR3 is TGTGCCAGCAGCTCGGCGGGAGGGATGCGTGGCTACACCTTC.

The gene calls are TRBV5-1 and TRBJ1-2; D is unresolved. Germline assignment: CDR1 SGHRS and CDR2 YFSETQ. This CDR3 has 14 residues. The V end was cut by 3 bases, the J end by 5 bases, with 14 bases between. The CDR3 DNA reads as TGCGCCAGCAGCTCAGATGGTGAGGGATATGGCTACACCTTC. It specifies CASSSDGEGYGYTF.

This clone was found once. The J gene is TRBJ2-4, the V gene TRBV9; 8 bases align to TRBD2. The CDR3 is made up of 16 amino acids. Trimming cost V 0 bases and J 4 bases; bases outside gene matches: 6. Germline lookup yields CDR1 SGDLS and CDR2 YYNGEE. This CDR3 is CASSVAIAGPKNIQYF. DNA for the CDR3: TGTGCCAGCAGCGTAGCTATAGCGGGGCCTAAAAACATTCAGTACTTC.

The J gene is TRBJ1-1, the V gene TRBV28, with 7 nucleotides matching TRBD1. Losses at the gene ends were 7 bases for V and 6 bases for J; bases not matched to a gene: 14. Germline CDR1 reads MDHEN; CDR2 reads SYDVKM. The CDR3 runs to 15 residues. The CDR3 reads CASIIEGAPGAEAFF. DNA for the CDR3: TGTGCCAGCATTATCGAGGGGGCCCCGGGGGCTGAAGCTTTCTTT.

This clone was seen only once. This chain links TRBV6-1 with TRBJ1-5, with 8 bases identical to TRBD1. J gave up 13 bases and V 5 bases, and 10 bases lay outside the gene matches. Germline CDR1 is MNHNS and CDR2 is SASEGT. The CDR3 sequence is 13 residues long. In DNA, the CDR3 is TGTGCCAGCAGTAACGAATTTGGACAGGGACAGCATTTT. Its protein is CASSNEFGQGQHF.